Listed below are T cell receptor beta chains from one sample, sequenced in a study of blood T cell repertoires in COVID-19. Sequenced by immunoSEQ multiplex PCR; TCRdb stores in-frame clones only, minus some. The table has 500,000 to 600,000 clones, around nine tenths seen once. Sequencing input: peripheral blood. All receptors come from a woman aged 45-60 years with COVID-19, enrolled during active disease. CDR3s include the opening cysteine and the closing phenylalanine or tryptophan. Fields, in order: D gene, CDR3 length, V gene, J gene, clone size, CDR3 protein, CDR3 DNA. The D gene is left open where the match is weak. Rows may omit the clone size; those that give it use once, few, many or a size class.

>TRBD2|14|TRBV6-2/TRBV6-3|TRBJ2-1|once
CASSTRRLANEQFF
TGTGCCAGCAGCACCCGGAGACTAGCAAATGAGCAGTTCTTC
>TRBD1|15|TRBV5-1|TRBJ1-2|.
CASSLGQGAQNGYTF
TGCGCCAGCAGCTTGGGGCAGGGGGCGCAGAATGGCTACACCTTC
>TRBD1|15|TRBV9|TRBJ1-2|.
CASSARGQPNYGYTF
TGTGCCAGCAGCGCGCGGGGACAGCCTAACTATGGCTACACCTTC
>.|12|TRBV19|TRBJ2-7|.
CASSGNLYEQYF
TGTGCCAGTAGTGGCAACCTCTACGAGCAGTACTTC
>TRBD2|15|TRBV6-5|TRBJ2-7|.
CASSYSEAGGREQYF
TGTGCCAGCAGTTACTCGGAAGCGGGGGGTCGGGAGCAGTACTTC
>.|16|TRBV5-6|TRBJ2-5|.
CASSLGVGTSGETQYF
TGTGCCAGCAGCTTGGGTGTTGGGACATCGGGAGAGACCCAGTACTTC
>TRBD1|17|TRBV4-1|TRBJ2-1|.
CASSQDLTGTGMNEQFF
TGCGCCAGCAGCCAAGATCTCACTGGGACAGGGATGAATGAGCAGTTCTTC
>.|13|TRBV7-2|TRBJ2-3|.
CASRDPGQDTQYF
TGTGCCAGCAGAGATCCAGGGCAGGATACGCAGTATTTT
>.|16|TRBV4-1|TRBJ2-2|.
CASSQVRTSNTGELFF
TGCGCCAGCAGCCAAGTAAGAACATCGAACACCGGGGAGCTGTTTTTT
>.|15|TRBV19|TRBJ1-5|.
CASSIWREMNQPQHF
TGTGCCAGTAGTATTTGGAGGGAGATGAATCAGCCCCAGCATTTT
>TRBD1|18|TRBV9|TRBJ1-2|.
CASSGVTGTGVRGGGYTF
TGTGCCAGCAGCGGGGTGACCGGGACAGGGGTTAGAGGCGGGGGCTACACCTTC
>.|15|TRBV25-1|TRBJ1-4|.
CASSLRDFRGEKLFF
TGTGCCAGCAGTCTCCGGGATTTCCGGGGTGAAAAACTGTTTTTT
>TRBD1|16|TRBV24-1|TRBJ1-4|.
CATSDFSGTGQEKLFF
TGTGCCACCAGTGATTTCTCCGGGACAGGTCAAGAAAAACTGTTTTTT
>TRBD1|14|TRBV6-5|TRBJ1-6|.
CASTRQGYNSPLHF
TGTGCCAGCACCAGACAGGGTTATAATTCACCCCTCCACTTT
>.|15|TRBV6-5|TRBJ1-1|.
CASSYSRRVSTEAFF
TGTGCCAGCAGTTACTCGAGGCGGGTATCCACTGAAGCTTTCTTT
>.|14|TRBV7-2|TRBJ2-3|once
CASSWGQGTDTQYF
TGTGCCAGTTCGTGGGGGCAGGGCACAGATACGCAGTATTTT
>TRBD2|13|TRBV27|TRBJ2-7|.
CAGDHGEGDEQYF
TGTGCCGGCGATCATGGGGAGGGCGACGAGCAGTACTTC
>TRBD2|13|TRBV30|TRBJ2-7|few
CAWRATGGNEQYF
TGTGCCTGGAGGGCAACGGGGGGGAACGAGCAGTACTTC
>TRBD1|16|TRBV3-1/TRBV3-2|TRBJ2-1|once
CASSRRRDRGDNEQFF
TGTGCCAGCAGCCGCCGGAGGGACAGGGGGGACAATGAGCAGTTCTTC
>.|15|TRBV3-1/TRBV3-2|TRBJ2-3|.
CASSQFLAGTDTQYF
TGTGCCAGCAGCCAATTTTTAGCGGGCACAGATACGCAGTATTTT
>.|13|TRBV6-2/TRBV6-3|TRBJ2-7|.
CASSSDYPREQYF
TGTGCCAGCAGTTCAGACTACCCCCGGGAGCAGTACTTC
>TRBD2|15|TRBV13|TRBJ2-3|.
CASSGAGGSTDTQYF
TGTGCCAGCAGCGGAGCGGGGGGGTCTACAGATACGCAGTATTTT
>.|16|TRBV5-4|TRBJ2-7|.
CASSLGGRGGIYEQYF
TGTGCCAGCAGCTTGGGGGGCCGCGGGGGCATCTACGAGCAGTACTTC
>.|12|TRBV28|TRBJ1-2|once
CASRRGYYGYTF
TGTGCCAGCAGACGGGGGTACTATGGCTACACCTTC
>TRBD2|16|TRBV3-1/TRBV3-2|TRBJ2-3|once
CASSPRTSGGREAQYF
TGTGCCAGCAGCCCTCGGACTAGCGGGGGCCGGGAGGCGCAGTATTTT
>.|14|TRBV27|TRBJ1-4|.
CASSFAGYDEKLFF
TGTGCCAGCAGTTTCGCGGGGTATGATGAAAAACTGTTTTTT
>.|12|TRBV29-1|TRBJ1-2|.
CSVAGRGDGYTF
TGCAGCGTTGCGGGCAGGGGTGATGGCTACACCTTC
>.|13|TRBV6-6|TRBJ2-3|.
CASMSRSPDTQYF
TGTGCCAGCATGTCCCGAAGCCCTGATACGCAGTATTTT
>.|16|TRBV28|TRBJ1-6|.
CASSSQGSEEDSPLHF
TGTGCCAGCAGTTCTCAGGGGTCCGAAGAGGATTCACCCCTCCACTTT
>TRBD1|14|TRBV6-1|TRBJ1-4|.
CASGDRATNEKLFF
TGTGCCAGCGGTGACAGGGCCACTAATGAAAAACTGTTTTTT
>TRBD1|13|TRBV30|TRBJ1-2|.
CAWSGTGGHGYTF
TGTGCCTGGAGTGGGACAGGGGGCCACGGCTACACCTTC
>.|16|TRBV9|TRBJ2-1|.
CASSVEKDGLYNEQFF
TGTGCCAGCAGCGTAGAGAAGGACGGACTCTACAATGAGCAGTTCTTC
>.|12|TRBV3-1/TRBV3-2|TRBJ2-5|.
CASSRKLETQYF
TGTGCCAGCAGCCGAAAACTAGAGACCCAGTACTTC
>TRBD1|18|TRBV3-1/TRBV3-2|TRBJ1-5|.
CASSQDSGRGLGNQPQHF
TGTGCCAGCAGCCAGGACTCCGGAAGGGGGCTAGGCAATCAGCCCCAGCATTTT
>.|14|TRBV7-3|TRBJ1-6|.
CASSLGVYNSPLHF
TGTGCCAGCAGCCTAGGGGTCTATAATTCACCCCTCCACTTT
>.|15|TRBV18|TRBJ1-2|.
CASSPRAGAHYGYTF
TGTGCCAGCTCACCAAGGGCAGGGGCGCACTATGGCTACACCTTC
>.|14|TRBV2|TRBJ1-1|once
CASSVTTPNTEAFF
TGTGCCAGCAGTGTAACGACACCGAACACTGAAGCTTTCTTT
>.|13|TRBV30|TRBJ1-4|.
CAWGPPLPEKLFF
TGTGCCTGGGGGCCTCCTCTACCTGAAAAACTGTTTTTT
>.|16|TRBV4-2|TRBJ2-7|.
CASSQDSLAATYEQYF
TGTGCCAGCAGCCAAGATTCCCTGGCGGCAACCTACGAGCAGTACTTC
>.|13|TRBV18|TRBJ1-2|few
CASSGTANYGYTF
TGTGCCAGCTCAGGTACAGCTAACTATGGCTACACCTTC
>.|13|TRBV5-4|TRBJ2-4|.
CASSLVEENIQYF
TGTGCCAGCAGCTTGGTCGAGGAAAACATTCAGTACTTC
>TRBD1|14|TRBV5-1|TRBJ2-7|.
CASSFGQGSNEQYF
TGCGCCAGCAGTTTCGGACAGGGTTCCAACGAGCAGTACTTC
>TRBD1|16|TRBV2|TRBJ2-7|.
CASRRGQGAFEHEQYF
TGTGCCAGCAGGAGAGGACAGGGGGCTTTCGAACACGAGCAGTACTTC